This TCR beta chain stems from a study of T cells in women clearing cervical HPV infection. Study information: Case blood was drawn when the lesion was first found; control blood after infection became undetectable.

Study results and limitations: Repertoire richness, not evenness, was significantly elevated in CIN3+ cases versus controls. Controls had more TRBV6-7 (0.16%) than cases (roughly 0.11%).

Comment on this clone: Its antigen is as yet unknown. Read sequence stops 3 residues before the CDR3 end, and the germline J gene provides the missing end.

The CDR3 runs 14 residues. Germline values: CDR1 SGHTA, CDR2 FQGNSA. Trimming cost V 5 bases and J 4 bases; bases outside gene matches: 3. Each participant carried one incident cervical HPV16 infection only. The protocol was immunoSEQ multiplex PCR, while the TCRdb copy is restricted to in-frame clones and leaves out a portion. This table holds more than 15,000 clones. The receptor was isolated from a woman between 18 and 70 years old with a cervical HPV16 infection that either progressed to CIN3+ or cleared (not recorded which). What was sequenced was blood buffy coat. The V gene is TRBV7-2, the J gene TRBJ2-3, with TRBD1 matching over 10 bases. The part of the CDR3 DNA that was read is TGTGCCAGCAGCCCTGGGACAGGGGCAGATACG. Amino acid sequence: CASSPGTGADT. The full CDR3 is CASSPGTGADTQYF.